This record covers a single T cell receptor (beta chain). This specimen comes from a study of technical replicates of blood from four donors. Profiling relied on immunoSEQ multiplex PCR, and the TCRdb table lists in-frame clones only, not all of them. The sample lists 73,000 or so clones; roughly 90% were seen once. Germline assignment: CDR1 SGHRS and CDR2 YFSETQ. CDR3 length equals 14 residues. V shed 4 bases, J shed 5 bases, and the junction held 7 bases outside the gene matches. The receptor comes from a human donor in good health. The source material was T cells isolated from PBMCs. The chain links TRBV5-1 to TRBJ2-3; 7 bases align to TRBD1. In DNA form, the CDR3 reads TGCGCCAGCAGCCTACGAGGGGGCCAAGATACGCAGTATTTT. It encodes CASSLRGGQDTQYF.